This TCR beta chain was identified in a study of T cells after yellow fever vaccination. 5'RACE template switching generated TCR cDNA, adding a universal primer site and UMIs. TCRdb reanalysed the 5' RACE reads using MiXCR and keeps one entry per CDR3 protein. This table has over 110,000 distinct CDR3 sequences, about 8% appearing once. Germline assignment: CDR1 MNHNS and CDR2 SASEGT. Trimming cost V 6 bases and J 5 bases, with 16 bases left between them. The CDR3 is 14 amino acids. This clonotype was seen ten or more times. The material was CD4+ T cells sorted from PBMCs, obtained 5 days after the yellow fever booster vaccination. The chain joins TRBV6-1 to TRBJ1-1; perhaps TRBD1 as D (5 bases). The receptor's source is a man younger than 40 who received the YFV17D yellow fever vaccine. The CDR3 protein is CASSRDFEATEAFF. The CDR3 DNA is TGTGCCAGCAGCCGGGACTTCGAAGCTACTGAAGCTTTCTTT.